This T cell receptor (beta chain) was retrieved from a study of T cell repertoires in cytomegalovirus infection. Study summary: Matching HLA type and CMV infection were both indicated by public TCR beta signatures. Findings and limits, study-wide: Dominating the ex vivo response were TCR beta clonotypes that were CMV-specific and HLA-C-restricted. Frequencies of public TCR beta families were cumulated, and this identified carriers of CMV plus the relevant HLA.

In regard to this clonotype: Its antigen is not identified.

TCRdb reprocessed the reads via MiXCR and lists one record per CDR3 protein. Among approximately 730,000 distinct CDR3 sequences listed, about 27% were seen once. The CDR3 is made up of 17 amino acids. Per the germline V gene, CDR1 is MGHRA and CDR2 is YSYEKL. Trimming took 0 bases from V and 5 from J; bases not matched to a gene: 9. The V gene is TRBV4-1, the J gene TRBJ2-2; 7 bases match TRBD2. The sample was cultured CD8+ T cells from PBMCs, taken from culture after CMV antigen stimulation. This TCR derives from a human donor in good health (CMV status not recorded). Some clones in this sample may be carry-over from other donors' samples. The CDR3 region has the DNA TGCGCCAGCAGCCAAGATCAATCAGCGGGGCCTACCGGGGAGCTGTTTTTT. This codes for CASSQDQSAGPTGELFF.